Presented here are 20 T cell receptor beta chains from one specimen sequenced in a study of beta chain features in type 1 diabetes. Study-wide results and limits: Patients with Type 1 diabetes showed moderately but significantly shorter TCRB CDR3s in all four CD4+ subsets.

These TCRs are of unknown antigen specificity. Of the isolated RNA, all was reverse transcribed, and so the sequenced material was expressed TCRB transcripts. Assay used: immunoSEQ multiplex PCR; TCRdb lists only in-frame clones, some missing. The table shows approximately 360,000 clones, with 10% to 15% occurring only once. The sequencing sample was made of naive CD4+ T cells from blood. The source is a young woman with type 1 diabetes.

A few counts support this clone. This chain uses TRBV4-1 with TRBJ2-5; perhaps TRBD2 as D (6 bases). V lost 0 bases, J lost 5 bases, and 16 bases lay in between. CDR3 length: 16 amino acids. CDR1 is MGHRA, CDR2 YSYEKL, per germline. The CDR3 nucleotides read TGCGCCAGCAGCCAAGATGGGGGGAAGGCCATGGAGACCCAGTACTTC. As protein: CASSQDGGKAMETQYF.

The V and J genes are TRBV6-5 and TRBJ2-7, with D possibly matching TRBD2 (5 bases). V was cut by 7 bases and J by 2 bases, with 9 bases left in between. CDR1 is MNHEY, CDR2 SVGAGI, per germline. There are 12 residues in the CDR3. The CDR3 nucleotides are TGTGCCAGCAAGGTGGGAGCCTACGAGCAGTACTTC. Its translation is CASKVGAYEQYF.

The rearrangement uses TRBV4-2 and TRBJ2-7, with a possible D match to TRBD1 (6 bases). V was cut by 3 bases and J by 1 base, with 13 bases left in between. The germline gives CDR1 LGHNA, CDR2 YNFKEQ. This CDR3 spans 15 amino acids. CDR3 in amino acids: CASSQGDKRSYEQYF. The CDR3 nucleotides are TGTGCCAGCAGCCAGGGGGACAAAAGATCCTACGAGCAGTACTTC.

CDR3 in amino acids: CASSFRGLAGAQHGELFF. The CDR3 bases are TGTGCCAGCAGCTTCCGGGGACTAGCGGGAGCTCAGCACGGGGAGCTGTTTTTT. The chain is built from TRBV7-8 and TRBJ2-2, with 14 bases matching TRBD2. CDR3 length equals 18 residues. Germline CDR1 SGHVS, CDR2 FQNEAQ. Trimming removed 3 bases from V and 7 bases from J; junction bases left unmatched: 10.

This clone has just a few counts. The chain employs TRBV18 and TRBJ2-6, with D unclear. Germline lookup yields CDR1 KGHSH and CDR2 LQKENI. Trimming removed 6 bases from V and 5 bases from J, with 8 bases in between. The CDR3 extends over 13 amino acids. CDR3 DNA: TGTGCCAGCTCGGCCGACAGGGCCAACGTCCTGACTTTC. The encoded protein is CASSADRANVLTF.

The sample holds a few counts of this clone. The chain employs TRBV27 and TRBJ2-3; D might be TRBD2 (5 bases). CDR3 size: 13 residues. CDR1 is MNHEY, CDR2 SMNVEV, per germline (reference sequence). V was cut by 3 bases and J by 6 bases, with 10 bases left in between. In nucleotides, the CDR3 is TGTGCCAGCAGTTTCGGCTCGGGGGATACGCAGTATTTT. It yields the protein CASSFGSGDTQYF.

Points on this clone: The junction departs from germline at one end; a sequencing error may be responsible. V gene TRBV7-7 combines with J gene TRBJ2-1, with 11 bases matching TRBD2. This CDR3 is built from 15 residues. Germline loops: CDR1 SSHAT, CDR2 FNYEAQ (reference sequence). Written as DNA, the CDR3 is TGTGCTAGCAGCAAGGGACTAGCGGAGGGGGATGAGCAGTTCTTC. It translates to CASSKGLAEGDEQFF.

The V call is TRBV4-1, the J call TRBJ2-3, with TRBD2 as a possible D gene (5 bases). Germline V lookup: CDR1 MGHRA, CDR2 YSYEKL. CDR3 size: 15 residues. The germline V and J ends were trimmed by 8 bases and 0 bases, with 15 bases remaining between them. The CDR3 reads CASRLVAGSTDTQYF. CDR3 DNA: TGCGCCAGCCGTCTCGTTGCGGGTAGCACAGATACGCAGTATTTT.

The rearrangement joins TRBV18 to TRBJ1-1; D may be TRBD1 (5 bases). The CDR3 extends over 14 amino acids. V dropped 2 bases and J dropped 4 bases, with 11 bases sitting between them. Germline V gives CDR1 KGHSH, CDR2 LQKENI. CDR3 residues: CASSPMGPGTEAFF. The CDR3 DNA is TGTGCCAGCTCACCAATGGGGCCGGGCACTGAAGCTTTCTTT.

The chain combines TRBV28 with TRBJ2-7, with 8 bases identical to TRBD2. Trimming took 5 bases from V and 6 from J; bases not matched to a gene: 3. CDR1 and CDR2 from the germline V gene are MDHEN and SYDVKM. There are 12 residues in the CDR3. CDR3: CASSGGLVEQYF. DNA of the CDR3: TGTGCCAGCAGTGGGGGACTAGTCGAGCAGTACTTC.

This clone was found a few times. The V call is TRBV7-9, the J call TRBJ2-3, with a tentative D call TRBD2 (5 bases). CDR3 length: 15 residues. Germline values: CDR1 SEHNR, CDR2 FQNEAQ (reference sequence). The V and J ends lost 5 bases and 7 bases respectively, with 19 bases between them. The CDR3 is CASSLLSGPGNTQYF. The CDR3 nucleotides are TGTGCCAGCAGCCTCCTATCCGGCCCGGGAAATACGCAGTATTTT.

This clone was observed a handful of times. V is TRBV6-6 and J is TRBJ1-3; 8 bases line up with TRBD1. Trimming took 2 bases from V and 4 from J; bases not matched to a gene: 1. Germline-derived CDR1 and CDR2 are MNHNY and SVGAGI (reference sequence). The CDR3 is made up of 14 amino acids. The CDR3 region is CASSYGTGGNTIYF. Here the CDR3 DNA reads TGTGCCAGCAGTTACGGGACAGGAGGAAACACCATATATTTT.

The chain combines TRBV30 with TRBJ1-2, with 7 bases that match TRBD1. The CDR3 runs 15 residues. Germline trimming cut 7 bases from V and 6 bases from J; bases unmatched to any gene: 17. Germline V gene sequence: CDR1 GTSNPN, CDR2 SVGIG (reference sequence). The CDR3 DNA is TGTGCCTCTAAAACCTACAGGGGATTATACGATGGCTACACCTTC. Translated, it gives CASKTYRGLYDGYTF.

This clone was picked up a small number of times. This sequence joins TRBV6-5 and TRBJ2-7; 9 bases agree with TRBD1. Trimming removed 0 bases from V and 5 bases from J; junction bases left unmatched: 5. Germline V gene lookup returns CDR1 MNHEY and CDR2 SVGAGI. This CDR3 region has 15 residues. The CDR3: CASSYSAGQGHEQYF. In DNA form, the CDR3 reads TGTGCCAGCAGTTACTCTGCGGGACAGGGACACGAGCAGTACTTC.

The chain couples TRBV7-3 to TRBJ2-5; the D gene is possibly TRBD1 (5 bases). Germline V gene data show CDR1 as SGHTA and CDR2 as FQGTGA. The CDR3 loop spans 15 amino acids. Trimming cost V 5 bases and J 5 bases, with 18 bases left between them. The CDR3 bases are TGTGCCAGCAGCCCTCGCCCTGGCAGGGCGGAGACCCAGTACTTC. This gives the protein CASSPRPGRAETQYF.

This clone has only a few counts. J is TRBJ2-3 and V is TRBV15; 7 bases are shared with TRBD1. J was trimmed by 1 base and V by 2 bases; bases with no gene match: 6. CDR3 length: 16 residues. CDR1 is LNHNV, CDR2 YYDKDF, per germline (reference sequence). The DNA for the CDR3 is TGTGCCACCAGCAGACCCCTGGGGACAGGCACAGATACGCAGTATTTT. Protein product: CATSRPLGTGTDTQYF. Using reference TRBV15 and TRBJ2-3 for the parts outside the CDR3, the full variable domain is DAMVIQNPRYQVTQFGKPVTLSCSQTLNHNVMYWYQQKSSQAPKLLFHYYDKDFNNEADTPDNFQSRRPNTSFCFLDIRSPGLGDTAMYLCATSRPLGTGTDTQYFGPGTRLTVL.

This rearrangement joins TRBV30 to TRBJ2-1, with 7 nucleotides matching TRBD1. This CDR3 region has 13 residues. J was trimmed by 6 bases and V by 0 bases; bases with no gene match: 2. Germline lookup yields CDR1 GTSNPN and CDR2 SVGIG (reference sequence). Here the CDR3 reads CAWSVQGSNEQFF. DNA for the CDR3: TGTGCCTGGAGTGTACAGGGGTCCAATGAGCAGTTCTTC.

This clone has only a few counts. This chain joins TRBV7-9 and TRBJ2-3; no definite D call. The CDR3 is made up of 14 amino acids. V dropped 5 bases and J dropped 1 base, with 10 bases sitting between them. Germline lookup yields CDR1 SEHNR and CDR2 FQNEAQ (reference sequence). In nucleotides, the CDR3 is TGTGCCAGCAGCCCTCCTACTCGCACAGATACGCAGTATTTT. Protein: CASSPPTRTDTQYF.

The chain has TRBV5-6 and TRBJ2-5; D might be TRBD2 (6 bases). Between the trimmed V and J ends, which lost 4 bases and 4 bases, there was a span of 14 bases. This CDR3 is built from 14 residues. Germline V gene lookup returns CDR1 SGHDT and CDR2 YYEEEE. The CDR3 DNA reads as TGTGCCAGCAGCCGACGGGACTCGGGAGAGACCCAGTACTTC. Translation: CASSRRDSGETQYF.

The chain has TRBV13 and TRBJ1-5, with TRBD1 as a possible D gene (5 bases). This CDR3 is built from 14 residues. V lost 4 bases and J 3 bases, leaving 10 bases between the germline ends. Germline CDR1 reads PRHDT; CDR2 reads FYEKMQ (reference sequence). CDR3 coding DNA: TGTGCCAGCAGCTCCGGGGGTTACAATCAGCCCCAGCATTTT. This encodes CASSSGGYNQPQHF.